This TCR beta chain was documented in a study of T cells after yellow fever vaccination. This clonotype was counted at least ten times. Researchers made TCR cDNA using 5'RACE template switching, and this step added a universal primer site and UMIs. Via MiXCR, TCRdb re-called the 5' RACE reads, giving one row per CDR3 protein. The sample holds just under 85,000 distinct CDR3 sequences, 13% seen once. This CDR3 is 14 amino acids long. From germline, CDR1 is SGHTA and CDR2 FQGTGA. The junction had 1 base not matched to a gene; V was cut back by 4 bases and J by 1 base. Source: CD8+ T cells not binding an NS4B(214-222) dextramer, sorted from PBMCs, taken roughly 23 days after the first yellow fever vaccination. The chain joins TRBV7-3 to TRBJ2-1; 7 bases are shared with TRBD2. The TCR was taken from a man younger than 35 who received the YFV17D yellow fever vaccine. The CDR3 protein is CASSWGGSYNEQFF. The CDR3 DNA is TGTGCCAGCAGCTGGGGGGGGTCCTACAATGAGCAGTTCTTC.